This T cell receptor (beta chain) originates from a study of blood T cell repertoires in COVID-19. Study summary: Sites in the United States, Italy and Spain provided acute and convalescent COVID-19 samples.

This table comes from immunoSEQ multiplex PCR, and its TCRdb copy is limited to in-frame clones, with some not included. The sample lists 250,000 to 350,000 clones, around 88% occurring once. The CDR3 sequence is 15 residues long. The ends lost 7 bases at V and 7 bases at J; junction bases unmatched: 12. Germline-derived CDR1 and CDR2 are MNHEY and SMNVEV (reference sequence). Sequencing used peripheral blood. The receptor's source is a woman in her 30s who had recovered from COVID-19. The chain joins TRBV27 to TRBJ2-1; 8 bases fit TRBD2. This CDR3 is CASTRQNGGANEQFF. The CDR3 nucleotides read TGTGCCAGCACAAGACAAAACGGGGGGGCGAATGAGCAGTTCTTC.